This T cell receptor (beta chain) was captured by sequencing in a study of cytomegalovirus exposure and HLA in healthy donors. Looking at the study overall: Out of about 170 million T cells, an earlier analysis found about 120 million unique TCR beta sequences in total.

With regard to this clone: Its antigen is undetermined.

Trimming pared 5 bases from V and 0 bases from J, leaving 17 bases between. The CDR3 spans 17 residues. Germline CDR1 SGHNT, CDR2 YENEEA. PCR was performed using 60 Vbeta and 13 Jbeta primers. Profiled with immunoSEQ multiplex PCR; TCRdb holds only in-frame clones, not every one. The data contain approximately 110,000 clones, 81% of them singletons. Overall study findings and caveats: Some V segments (TRBV6-2 and TRBV6-3 among them) were excluded as indistinguishable. The dataset shows that most TCR sequences were rare, while some public TCRs occurred in many donors. Among immune exposure information, only CMV serostatus was available.

Sequencing was carried out using PBMCs. The chain links TRBV11-3 to TRBJ2-1; tentative D call: TRBD1 (6 bases). The sequence was obtained from a woman aged 25 to 39 in good health and CMV-seronegative. The CDR3 reads CASSPNWTVSSYNEQFF. CDR3 DNA sequence: TGTGCCAGCAGCCCAAATTGGACAGTTTCCTCCTACAATGAGCAGTTCTTC.